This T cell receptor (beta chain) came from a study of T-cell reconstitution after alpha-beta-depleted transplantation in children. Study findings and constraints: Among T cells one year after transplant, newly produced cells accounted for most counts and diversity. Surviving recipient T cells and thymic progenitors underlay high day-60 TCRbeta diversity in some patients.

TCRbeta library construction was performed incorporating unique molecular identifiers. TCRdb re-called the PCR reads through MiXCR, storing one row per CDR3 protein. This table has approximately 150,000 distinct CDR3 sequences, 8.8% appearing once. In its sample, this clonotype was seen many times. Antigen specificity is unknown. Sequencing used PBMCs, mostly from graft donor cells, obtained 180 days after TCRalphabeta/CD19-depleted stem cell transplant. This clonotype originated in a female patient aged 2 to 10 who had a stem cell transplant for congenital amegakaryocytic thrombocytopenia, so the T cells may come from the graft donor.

This chain's CDR3 is CAISAEEQETQYF. The CDR3 bases are TGTGCCATCAGTGCTGAAGAGCAAGAGACCCAGTACTTC. The V and J genes are TRBV10-3 and TRBJ2-5; no clear D gene. V lost 4 bases to trimming and J lost 2 bases, with 8 bases between them. This CDR3 region has 13 residues. Germline V gene lookup returns CDR1 ENHRY and CDR2 SYGVKD.